The 8 T cell receptor beta chains given below trace back to one sample, sequenced in a study of T cell responses to AZD1222 COVID-19 vaccine. The protocol was immunoSEQ multiplex PCR, while the TCRdb copy is restricted to in-frame clones and leaves out a portion. Among 95,000 to 130,000 clones listed, just over 85% were seen once. Specimen: peripheral blood, collected on day 0 of AZD1222 vaccination. The receptors come from an adult in good health.

The chain uses TRBV19 and TRBJ2-1; D may correspond to TRBD1 or TRBD2 (6 bases each). The germline CDR1 and CDR2 sequences are LNHDA and SQIVND (reference sequence). The ends were cut back, 7 bases at V and 0 bases at J, with 13 bases in the middle. The CDR3 runs to 15 residues. This CDR3 is CASINTGASYNEQFF. The DNA for the CDR3 is TGTGCCAGTATCAATACGGGGGCCTCCTACAATGAGCAGTTCTTC.

The chain combines TRBV4-1 with TRBJ2-5, with 15 bases matching TRBD2. The CDR3 contains 17 residues. The ends lost 2 bases at V and 6 bases at J; junction bases unmatched: 7. The germline gives CDR1 MGHRA, CDR2 YSYEKL. The CDR3 is CASSQPGTSGGFKTQYF. CDR3 DNA sequence: TGCGCCAGCAGCCAACCTGGGACTAGCGGGGGGTTTAAGACCCAGTACTTC.

There are a few counts of this clone. The rearrangement uses TRBV12-3 or TRBV12-4 and TRBJ2-1; D might be TRBD2 (5 bases). Trimming stripped 4 bases from V and 6 bases from J, with 10 bases between. This CDR3 region has 13 residues. The CDR3 is CASSSVGLNEQFF. Written as DNA, the CDR3 is TGTGCCAGCAGTTCAGTAGGACTCAATGAGCAGTTCTTC.

The J gene is TRBJ1-4, the V gene TRBV7-2, with D perhaps TRBD1 (5 bases). Trimming removed 5 bases at V and 3 bases at J, with 16 bases between. The length of the CDR3 is 16 residues. Germline-derived CDR1 and CDR2 are SGHTA and FQGNSA. The CDR3 protein is CASSGSSGVSNEKLFF. CDR3 DNA: TGTGCCAGCAGCGGTTCCTCGGGGGTATCTAATGAAAAACTGTTTTTT.

J is TRBJ2-5 and V is TRBV28; D perhaps matches TRBD1 (6 bases). V lost 5 bases, J lost 9 bases, and 25 bases lay in between. Looked up from germline, CDR1 is MDHEN and CDR2 is SYDVKM. This CDR3 contains 16 residues. In DNA, the CDR3 is TGTGCCAGCAGTCCCCCCATGCAGGGGCACCGAGGGGCCCAGTACTTC. It specifies CASSPPMQGHRGAQYF.

The genes are TRBV7-3 and TRBJ2-1; perhaps D is TRBD1 or TRBD2 (5 bases each). The V and J ends lost 11 bases and 2 bases respectively, with 19 bases between them. The CDR3 spans 15 residues. CDR1 is SGHTA, CDR2 FQGTGA, per germline. The CDR3 DNA follows: TGTGCCCGAAAAGGGCAGGGAGTCGCCTACAATGAGCAGTTCTTC. As protein: CARKGQGVAYNEQFF.

The CDR3 reads CASMGGWGEAFF. CDR3 DNA: TGTGCCAGCATGGGGGGCTGGGGTGAAGCTTTCTTT. The rearrangement uses TRBV6-5 and TRBJ1-1, with D perhaps TRBD1 (6 bases). The CDR3 extends over 12 amino acids. Per the germline V gene, CDR1 is MNHEY and CDR2 is SVGAGI. Trimming removed 7 bases from V and 7 bases from J, with 13 bases in between.

The V gene is TRBV18, the J gene TRBJ2-1; D remains unclear. Deletions cut 5 bases from V and 0 bases from J, with 14 bases between. Germline lookup yields CDR1 KGHSH and CDR2 LQKENI. The CDR3 totals 16 residues. CDR3 bases: TGTGCCAGCTCATTCGCGCGTGTGGGCTCCTACAATGAGCAGTTCTTC. Its protein product is CASSFARVGSYNEQFF. Supplemented by reference TRBV18 and TRBJ2-1, the full variable domain reads NAGVMQNPRHLVRRRGQEARLRCSPMKGHSHVYWYRQLPEEGLKFMVYLQKENIIDESGMPKERFSAEFPKEGPSILRIQQVVRGDSAAYFCASSFARVGSYNEQFFGPGTRLTVL.